The clone carrying this T cell receptor beta chain was counted only a few times. The data belong to a study of T-cell reconstitution after alpha-beta-depleted transplantation in children. As it was prepared, the TCRbeta library received unique molecular identifiers. TCRdb fed the PCR reads into MiXCR, producing one record per CDR3 protein. The sample carries about 830,000 distinct CDR3 sequences, around 17% recorded once. This CDR3 is 14 amino acids long. CDR1 is PRHDT, CDR2 FYEKMQ, per germline (reference sequence). Trimming shortened V by 7 bases and J by 2 bases, and 11 bases separated the two germline ends.

The clonotype was recovered from a male patient younger than 18 who had a stem cell transplant for acute lymphoblastic leukemia, so the T cells may come from the graft donor. The specimen comprised PBMCs, mostly from graft donor cells, sampled 360 days after TCRalphabeta/CD19-depleted stem cell transplant. The V call is TRBV13, the J call TRBJ1-4; no clear D gene. CDR3 sequence reads: CASNLAATNEKLFF. The CDR3 DNA sequence: TGTGCCAGCAACCTCGCGGCCACTAATGAAAAACTGTTTTTT.